A single sample is the source of the 20 T cell receptor beta chains below, sequenced in a study of blood T cell repertoires in COVID-19. This table comes from immunoSEQ multiplex PCR, and its TCRdb copy is limited to in-frame clones, with some not included. The sample has roughly 100,000 clones, over 65% seen once. The sample was peripheral blood. The origin of the receptors is a man in his sixties with acute or convalescent COVID-19.

For the CDR3, the DNA is TGTGCCAGCAGTTCGACTAGCGGGGCCACCTACGAGCAGTACTTC. Residues: CASSSTSGATYEQYF. The chain joins TRBV6-6 to TRBJ2-7; 11 bases map to TRBD2. CDR3 length: 15 amino acids. V lost 4 bases, J lost 2 bases, and 4 bases stayed unmatched. Germline V gene lookup returns CDR1 MNHNY and CDR2 SVGAGI (reference sequence).

On this clone itself: One base away lies a much larger clone, so this may be a sequencing read error. The chain is built from TRBV28 and TRBJ1-5, with a tentative D call TRBD1 (5 bases). The CDR3 is 13 amino acids. Germline V lookup: CDR1 MDHEN, CDR2 SYDVKM. Trimming took 6 bases from V and 0 from J, leaving 6 bases between them. The CDR3 nucleotides read TGTGCCAGCAGGACAGATAGCAATCAGCCCCAGCATTTT. The encoded protein is CASRTDSNQPQHF.

This clone has just a few counts. The V call is TRBV27, the J call TRBJ2-1, with 12 bases lining up with TRBD2. Trimming removed 0 bases from V and 12 bases from J; junction bases left unmatched: 6. The CDR3 covers 15 residues. Germline V gives CDR1 MNHEY, CDR2 SMNVEV (reference sequence). The DNA for the CDR3 is TGTGCCAGCAGTTTATCCCTAGCGGGGGGGTTGGGGCAGTTCTTC. It encodes CASSLSLAGGLGQFF.

The chain is built from TRBV29-1 and TRBJ2-2; D perhaps matches TRBD2 (5 bases). V was pared by 0 bases and J by 8 bases, with 16 bases between. Germline V gene sequence: CDR1 SQVTM, CDR2 ANQGSEA. The CDR3 runs 15 residues. CDR3 loop: CSVEDGEIGPGELFF. The DNA of the CDR3 is TGCAGCGTTGAAGATGGGGAGATCGGACCGGGGGAGCTGTTTTTT.

CDR3 sequence (DNA): TGTGCCAGCAGCTCCGGACGGGAGGCTTCCTACGAGCAGTACTTC. Translated: CASSSGREASYEQYF. The chain joins TRBV7-9 to TRBJ2-7, with 7 bases identical to TRBD2. After removal of 4 bases from V and 1 base from J, the junction contained 7 bases not matched to a gene. The CDR3 is made up of 15 amino acids. Germline V gives CDR1 SEHNR, CDR2 FQNEAQ (reference sequence).

The J gene is TRBJ1-1, the V gene TRBV5-6; D not certain. The V end lost 0 bases, the J end lost 1 base, and 13 bases lay between the germline ends. Germline V gene lookup returns CDR1 SGHDT and CDR2 YYEEEE. The CDR3 extends over 16 amino acids. The CDR3 reads CASSLARNSRNTEAFF. For the CDR3, the DNA is TGTGCCAGCAGCTTGGCCAGGAACTCCAGGAACACTGAAGCTTTCTTT.

V is TRBV19 and J is TRBJ2-4; 9 bases align to TRBD2. V lost 2 bases and J lost 7; bases outside the gene matches: 0. CDR1 LNHDA and CDR2 SQIVND come from the germline V gene (reference sequence). The CDR3 contains 13 residues. CDR3 in amino acids: CASSILAGNIQYF. CDR3 DNA: TGTGCCAGTAGTATACTAGCGGGGAACATTCAGTACTTC.

CDR3 coding DNA: TGTGCCAGTAGGGACAGGGATGGATCCTATAATTCACCCCTCCACTTT. Its translation is CASRDRDGSYNSPLHF. This sequence joins TRBV19 and TRBJ1-6; 8 positions agree with TRBD1. This CDR3 contains 16 residues. Looked up from germline, CDR1 is LNHDA and CDR2 is SQIVND (reference sequence). The trim removed 6 bases at V and 1 base at J, leaving 5 bases unmatched.

This sequence joins TRBV11-2 and TRBJ1-1; the D is unclear. The CDR3 is 12 amino acids. The V end was cut by 3 bases, the J end by 5 bases, with 7 bases between. CDR1 and CDR2 from the germline V gene are SGHAT and FQNNGV. In nucleotides, the CDR3 is TGTGCCAGCAGCTTCACGGTTACTGAAGCTTTCTTT. Translating gives CASSFTVTEAFF.

The chain recombines TRBV6-5 with TRBJ2-2, with TRBD1 matching over 7 bases. CDR1 is MNHEY and CDR2 is SVGAGI in the germline V gene. Trimming took 7 bases from V and 0 from J; bases not matched to a gene: 2. The CDR3 runs to 14 residues. For the CDR3, the DNA is TGTGCCAGCACAAGGGGGCCGAACACCGGGGAGCTGTTTTTT. Translated, it gives CASTRGPNTGELFF.

The chain links TRBV3-1 (or the pseudogene TRBV3-2) to TRBJ2-2; D perhaps matches TRBD2 (5 bases). Germline loops: CDR1 LGHDT, CDR2 YNNKEL (reference sequence). V was clipped by 0 bases and J by 5 bases, with 19 bases between them. The CDR3 extends over 18 amino acids. The chain's CDR3 is CASSQDRGYTGITGELFF. The CDR3 nucleotides are TGTGCCAGCAGCCAAGATAGAGGATACACGGGGATTACCGGGGAGCTGTTTTTT.

The J gene is TRBJ1-5, the V gene TRBV7-9; D remains ambiguous. The length of the CDR3 is 14 residues. V was clipped by 5 bases and J by 3 bases, with 11 bases between them. Germline V CDR1 and CDR2: SEHNR, FQNEAQ (reference sequence). This CDR3 reads CASSPGESNQPQHF. CDR3 coding DNA: TGTGCCAGCAGCCCCGGGGAGTCCAATCAGCCCCAGCATTTT.

Worth noting for this clone: Sequence at one end of the junction differs from germline and may be a read error. V and J are TRBV7-7 and TRBJ2-1; the D gene is possibly TRBD2 (6 bases). Looked up from germline, CDR1 is SSHAT and CDR2 is FNYEAQ (reference sequence). This CDR3 region has 15 residues. CDR3 in amino acids: CASSLTGSSYNEQFF. The CDR3 nucleotides read TGTGCTAGCAGCTTAACCGGGAGCTCCTACAATGAGCAGTTCTTC.

This chain's CDR3 is CASSPTFRGTEAFF. Here the CDR3 DNA reads TGCGCCAGCAGCCCGACCTTCAGGGGGACTGAAGCTTTCTTT. V gene TRBV4-1 combines with J gene TRBJ1-1, with 7 bases matching TRBD1. Per germline, CDR1 MGHRA and CDR2 YSYEKL. J lost 5 bases, V lost 4 bases, and 7 bases had no gene match. This CDR3 is 14 amino acids long.

V usage is TRBV6-5 and J usage is TRBJ2-4; possibly TRBD1 for D (7 bases). Trimming left V 10 bases short and J 8 bases short, with 18 bases between. The germline V gene encodes CDR1 MNHEY and CDR2 SVGAGI. The CDR3 sequence is 13 residues long. CDR3 sequence reads: CATLQGGWDIQYF. The DNA of the CDR3 is TGTGCCACCCTTCAGGGGGGCTGGGACATTCAGTACTTC.

This clone was detected a few times. The chain joins TRBV30 to TRBJ1-2; no clear D gene. The V end lost 1 base, the J end lost 7 bases, and 13 bases lay between the germline ends. From germline, CDR1 is GTSNPN and CDR2 SVGIG (reference sequence). CDR3 length: 13 amino acids. The DNA for the CDR3 is TGTGCCTGGAGTGGGGAGTATCGGTCTGGCTACACCTTC. Amino acids: CAWSGEYRSGYTF.

This clone was picked up one time. The genes are TRBV4-1 and TRBJ1-1; D may be TRBD1 (6 bases). V was clipped by 2 bases and J by 6 bases, with 19 bases between them. Germline CDR1 MGHRA, CDR2 YSYEKL. CDR3 size: 16 residues. CDR3 loop: CASSQQGLVRTAEAFF. For the CDR3, the DNA is TGCGCCAGCAGCCAACAGGGGCTCGTACGAACGGCTGAAGCTTTCTTT.

This clone was seen only once. The chain has TRBV19 and TRBJ1-5; a weak D match, TRBD1 (6 bases). V was clipped by 1 base and J by 3 bases, with 16 bases between them. CDR3 length equals 17 residues. The germline V gene has CDR1 LNHDA and CDR2 SQIVND (reference sequence). The CDR3 DNA reads as TGTGCCAGTAGTATAGTAAGCGGGGGGCGATTCAATCAGCCCCAGCATTTT. It codes for CASSIVSGGRFNQPQHF.

This chain connects TRBV14 to TRBJ1-2; 7 bases align to TRBD1. This CDR3 has 14 residues. Germline V gene sequence: CDR1 SGHDN, CDR2 FVKESK. Germline trimming cut 1 base from V and 5 bases from J; bases unmatched to any gene: 4. The CDR3 DNA sequence: TGTGCCAGCAGCCAAGGGGACAGCGCTTATGGCTACACCTTC. It yields the protein CASSQGDSAYGYTF. Full variable domain (missing parts from reference TRBV14 and TRBJ1-2): EAGVTQFPSHSVIEKGQTVTLRCDPISGHDNLYWYRRVMGKEIKFLLHFVKESKQDESGMPNNRFLAERTGGTYSTLKVQPAELEDSGVYFCASSQGDSAYGYTFGSGTRLTVV.

The CDR3 sequence: CATSDGVGGSKNIQYF. DNA of the CDR3: TGTGCCACCAGTGATGGGGTCGGGGGGTCCAAAAACATTCAGTACTTC. The chain recombines TRBV24-1 with TRBJ2-4, with TRBD2 matching 7 bases. Germline trimming cut 3 bases from V and 2 bases from J; bases unmatched to any gene: 6. The CDR3 contains 16 residues. CDR1 and CDR2 from the germline V gene are KGHDR and SFDVKD.